The 16 T cell receptor beta chains presented below share a single source sample, sequenced in a study of T cells after yellow fever vaccination. TCRdb ran MiXCR on the 5' RACE reads and lists one entry per CDR3 protein. This table holds about 150,000 distinct CDR3 sequences, about 6.2% found once. The input for sequencing was CD4+ T cells sorted from PBMCs, taken on the day of the first yellow fever vaccination. These receptors came from a man aged 18 to 29 who received the YFV17D yellow fever vaccine.

V is TRBV20-1 and J is TRBJ2-5; D is unresolved. The germline V and J ends were trimmed by 0 bases and 0 bases, with 11 bases remaining between them. Germline loops: CDR1 DFQATT, CDR2 SNEGSKA (reference sequence). This CDR3 contains 15 residues. The DNA for the CDR3 is TGCAGTGCTAGAGATCCCAGAACAGACCAAGAGACCCAGTACTTC. As protein: CSARDPRTDQETQYF.

This clonotype was seen at least ten times. The rearrangement links TRBV7-2 to TRBJ2-3, with TRBD2 identical over 12 bases. V dropped 4 bases and J dropped 4; count of bases not matched to a gene: 6. The CDR3 extends over 16 amino acids. The germline CDR1 and CDR2 sequences are SGHTA and FQGNSA. In DNA, the CDR3 is TGTGCCAGCAGCTCCCGACTAGCGGGGGCCGCAGATACGCAGTATTTT. Its protein product is CASSSRLAGAADTQYF.

This clonotype was seen repeatedly, ten times or more. In DNA, the CDR3 is TGTGCCAGCAGCTTAAGAGACTCCTCTGGAAACACCATATATTTT. This codes for CASSLRDSSGNTIYF. The genes are TRBV7-8 and TRBJ1-3; D gene unclear. Trimming left V 2 bases short and J 0 bases short, with 8 bases between. Germline assignment: CDR1 SGHVS and CDR2 FQNEAQ. The CDR3 length is 15 residues.

This clonotype was counted only a few times. V gene TRBV20-1 combines with J gene TRBJ2-1; D unclear. V gave up 2 bases and J gave up 4 bases, with 3 bases separating them. From germline, CDR1 is DFQATT and CDR2 SNEGSKA (reference sequence). This CDR3 has 11 residues. CDR3: CSARLYNEQFF. CDR3 in DNA: TGCAGTGCTAGACTTTACAATGAGCAGTTCTTC.

This clonotype was picked up many times. The chain combines TRBV12-3 or TRBV12-4 with TRBJ2-3; D is unresolved. This CDR3 is 15 amino acids long. The ends were cut back, 6 bases at V and 8 bases at J, with 21 bases in the middle. The DNA of the CDR3 is TGTGCCAGCAGCCAATCACAACCCGCTATCGGTACGCAGTATTTT. It encodes CASSQSQPAIGTQYF.

This clonotype was counted a few times. The V gene is TRBV11-2, the J gene TRBJ2-3; no firm D call. Trimming removed 1 base at V and 7 bases at J, with 12 bases between. This CDR3 is 14 amino acids long. Germline-derived CDR1 and CDR2 are SGHAT and FQNNGV. The CDR3 sequence: CASSLGSLTYTQYF. CDR3 nucleotides: TGTGCCAGCAGCTTAGGGTCCCTCACGTATACGCAGTATTTT. The full variable domain, in which reference TRBV11-2 and TRBJ2-3 provide the parts outside the CDR3, is EAGVAQSPRYKIIEKRQSVAFWCNPISGHATLYWYQQILGQGPKLLIQFQNNGVVDDSQLPKDRFSAERLKGVDSTLKIQPAKLEDSAVYLCASSLGSLTYTQYFGPGTRLTVL.

This clonotype was detected only a few times. The V call is TRBV3-1, the J call TRBJ2-5; 8 bases are a match to TRBD1. Germline CDR1 is LGHDT and CDR2 is YNNKEL (reference sequence). V dropped 4 bases and J dropped 3; count of bases not matched to a gene: 10. CDR3 length: 16 residues. Here the CDR3 DNA reads TGTGCCAGCAGCCCCCTGGGCAGGGGGCCTGAAGAGACCCAGTACTTC. This sequence encodes CASSPLGRGPEETQYF.

The rearrangement links TRBV5-1 to TRBJ1-4; no clear D gene. The CDR3 has 17 residues. Germline V gene lookup returns CDR1 SGHRS and CDR2 YFSETQ. V lost 0 bases to trimming and J lost 0 bases, with 12 bases between them. CDR3 sequence (DNA): TGCGCCAGCAGCTTGGCCGTGCAGTCGACAACTAATGAAAAACTGTTTTTT. This sequence encodes CASSLAVQSTTNEKLFF.

This clonotype was observed many times. The chain recombines TRBV29-1 with TRBJ2-7; D possibly corresponds to TRBD1 (5 bases). CDR1 and CDR2 from the germline V gene are SQVTM and ANQGSEA. The CDR3 contains 12 residues. V was trimmed by 5 bases and J by 11 bases, leaving 19 bases between them. The CDR3 here is CSVTLTQGSKYF. The DNA for the CDR3 is TGCAGCGTTACACTGACCCAGGGATCCAAGTACTTC.

The chain carries TRBV6-5 and TRBJ2-5; maybe TRBD2 (5 bases). The CDR3 sequence is 13 residues long. Germline V lookup: CDR1 MNHEY, CDR2 SVGAGI. The V gene lost 2 bases and the J gene lost 2 bases, with 6 bases spanning the gap. CDR3 residues: CASSYTGQETQYF. In DNA form, the CDR3 reads TGTGCCAGCAGTTACACGGGGCAAGAGACCCAGTACTTC.

Many counts were recorded for this clonotype. The J gene is TRBJ2-2, the V gene TRBV7-8; D might be TRBD1 (5 bases). V was shortened by 2 bases and J by 6 bases, with 13 bases between the two germline ends. The germline CDR1 and CDR2 sequences are SGHVS and FQNEAQ. CDR3 size: 15 residues. For the CDR3, the DNA is TGTGCCAGCAGCTTATTCATGGGGCGCCCCGGGGAGCTGTTTTTT. Its protein product is CASSLFMGRPGELFF.

The rearrangement joins TRBV27 to TRBJ1-1; possibly TRBD1 for D (5 bases). CDR3 length equals 14 residues. The germline V gene has CDR1 MNHEY and CDR2 SMNVEV (reference sequence). V was cut by 9 bases and J by 6 bases, with 20 bases left in between. CDR3 sequence (DNA): TGTGCCAGTATGGGGCGGCCCCTGGGGGCTGAAGCTTTCTTT. It encodes CASMGRPLGAEAFF.

This clonotype was seen many times. J is TRBJ2-4 and V is TRBV7-2; the D gene is possibly TRBD2 (6 bases). The CDR3 spans 16 residues. Looked up from germline, CDR1 is SGHTA and CDR2 is FQGNSA. Trimming cost V 1 base and J 0 bases, with 10 bases left between them. Here the CDR3 reads CASSLGGRLAKNIQYF. CDR3 DNA: TGTGCCAGCAGCTTAGGGGGGAGGCTAGCCAAAAACATTCAGTACTTC.

This clonotype was seen repeatedly, ten times or more. The J gene is TRBJ2-1, the V gene TRBV20-1; D perhaps matches TRBD2 (5 bases). Germline values: CDR1 DFQATT, CDR2 SNEGSKA (reference sequence). The CDR3 is 14 residues long. Trimming pared 6 bases from V and 0 bases from J, leaving 12 bases between. The CDR3 is CSAPGWSSYNEQFF. CDR3 in DNA: TGCAGTGCCCCGGGGTGGAGCTCCTACAATGAGCAGTTCTTC.

About this clonotype itself: A read error is likely, as this CDR3 ends without the conserved phenylalanine or tryptophan. No DNA is shown, since the ends of the CDR3 on it are uncertain; the CDR3 is the one TCRdb lists. V is TRBV7-9 and J is TRBJ2-7; the listed D gene, TRBD2, was not tested against the DNA. The germline V gene has CDR1 SEHNR and CDR2 FQNEAQ (reference sequence). The CDR3 is made up of 17 amino acids, end residues included. The CDR3 sequence: CASSPRPSTSGGRALYS.

The chain links TRBV6-6 to TRBJ2-1; D uncertain. CDR1 MNHNY and CDR2 SVGAGI come from the germline V gene (reference sequence). The CDR3 has 12 residues. Deletions cut 4 bases from V and 7 bases from J, with 8 bases between. The CDR3 sequence is CASSSPSNEQFF. The CDR3 nucleotides are TGTGCCAGCAGTTCTCCCTCAAATGAGCAGTTCTTC.